Following are 30 T cell receptor beta chains from one sample sequenced in a study of technical replicates of blood from a few donors (dated by TCRdb to 2015 to 2018). Library generation was performed with the immunoSEQ multiplex PCR assay. The immuneACCESS repertoire file appears here via TCRdb, limited to in-frame rearrangements. These files lack a portion of the clones; in checked studies, under half of the deficit traces to unresolved V genes, and the cause of the others is not known. Within this sample are some 80,000 clones, with 90% to 95% of them counted one time only. The biggest ten clones account for roughly 0.37% of the sample. Sequenced material: T cells isolated from PBMCs. Every receptor here comes from a human donor in good health.

This clone was seen only once. The V gene is TRBV7-8, the J gene TRBJ1-2; perhaps TRBD1 as D (6 bases). The CDR3 is made up of 13 amino acids. V shed 4 bases and J shed 4 bases, with 10 bases lying between them. Germline V gene sequence: CDR1 SGHVS, CDR2 FQNEAQ. Here the CDR3 DNA reads TGTGCCAGCAGCTCAACAGGGATCTATGGCTACACCTTC. It codes for CASSSTGIYGYTF.

This clone was found once. CDR3 in amino acids: CASSLSGRTEAFF. The CDR3, as DNA: TGTGCCAGCAGTTTATCAGGGAGAACTGAAGCTTTCTTT. The chain joins TRBV27 to TRBJ1-1; D is undetermined. CDR3 length: 13 amino acids. Germline V gives CDR1 MNHEY, CDR2 SMNVEV (reference sequence). Between the trimmed V and J ends, which lost 0 bases and 5 bases, there was a span of 7 bases.

The rearrangement joins TRBV5-1 to TRBJ2-1; 8 bases match TRBD2. The V and J ends lost 0 bases and 7 bases, in that order; junction bases with no gene match: 9. Germline V gives CDR1 SGHRS, CDR2 YFSETQ. This CDR3 spans 16 amino acids. The CDR3 DNA reads as TGCGCCAGCAGCTTGGCAGCAGGACTAGCAATGAATGAGCAGTTCTTC. Amino acids: CASSLAAGLAMNEQFF.

The V gene is TRBV21-1, the J gene TRBJ2-7; the table's D call, TRBD1, has no DNA check behind it. TRBV21-1 is marked as a pseudogene. The CDR3 is made up of 15 amino acids. CDR3 protein: CASTEKKDRYYEQYF. DNA of the CDR3: TGTGCCAGCACCGAAAAGAAGGACAGGTACTACGAGCAGTACTTC.

The CDR3 DNA follows: TGTGCCATCATCAATGGCAGGGGCGAGCAGTACTTC. It encodes CAIINGRGEQYF. The J gene is TRBJ2-7, the V gene TRBV10-3; a possible D gene is TRBD1 (6 bases). Germline V gene lookup returns CDR1 ENHRY and CDR2 SYGVKD. CDR3 length: 12 residues. The V end was cut by 7 bases, the J end by 6 bases, with 13 bases between.

V usage is TRBV10-3 and J usage is TRBJ1-2; 8 nucleotides align to TRBD1. The CDR3 consists of 17 residues. Germline V gene lookup returns CDR1 ENHRY and CDR2 SYGVKD. Trimming cost V 5 bases and J 6 bases; bases outside gene matches: 17. The CDR3 loop reads CAISPATGAVSVHGYTF. As DNA, the CDR3 is TGTGCCATCAGTCCTGCGACAGGGGCGGTTTCTGTACATGGCTACACCTTC.

This clone has only one observation. J is TRBJ2-5 and V is TRBV5-6, with TRBD1 identical over 7 bases. This CDR3 has 16 amino acids. CDR1 and CDR2 from the germline V gene are SGHDT and YYEEEE. J lost 1 base, V lost 4 bases, and 10 bases had no gene match. The CDR3 sequence is CASSKQGRAPQETQYF. CDR3 sequence (DNA): TGTGCCAGCAGCAAACAGGGGCGCGCCCCCCAAGAGACCCAGTACTTC. The entire variable domain, with the rest obtained from reference TRBV5-6 and TRBJ2-5, is as follows: DAGVTQSPTHLIKTRGQQVTLRCSPKSGHDTVSWYQQALGQGPQFIFQYYEEEERQRGNFPDRFSGHQFPNYSSELNVNALLLGDSALYLCASSKQGRAPQETQYFGPGTRLLVL.

The chain combines TRBV7-3 with TRBJ2-7; 10 bases line up with TRBD1. Germline assignment: CDR1 SGHTA and CDR2 FQGTGA. The CDR3 runs 14 residues. J was trimmed by 2 bases and V by 3 bases; bases with no gene match: 1. CDR3 DNA sequence: TGTGCCAGCAGCTTTGGGACAGGGGCCTACGAGCAGTACTTC. Its translation is CASSFGTGAYEQYF.

The J gene is TRBJ1-5, the V gene TRBV7-9; 8 nucleotides match TRBD1. There are 15 residues in the CDR3. Germline trimming cut 5 bases from V and 0 bases from J; bases unmatched to any gene: 3. The germline CDR1 and CDR2 sequences are SEHNR and FQNEAQ (reference sequence). CDR3 bases: TGTGCCAGCAGCGGACAGGGATATAGCAATCAGCCCCAGCATTTT. Protein sequence: CASSGQGYSNQPQHF.

This clone was counted once. V and J are TRBV19 and TRBJ2-7; D perhaps matches TRBD2 (6 bases). Germline V lookup: CDR1 LNHDA, CDR2 SQIVND (reference sequence). CDR3 length equals 14 residues. Deletions cut 1 base from V and 1 base from J, with 8 bases between. CDR3 protein: CASSIGSGSYEQYF. CDR3 nucleotides: TGTGCCAGTAGTATAGGTAGCGGATCCTACGAGCAGTACTTC.

The chain uses TRBV19 and TRBJ1-3; tentatively, D is TRBD1 (6 bases). V was cut by 6 bases and J by 0 bases, with 15 bases left in between. Germline CDR1 and CDR2: LNHDA and SQIVND (reference sequence). The CDR3 spans 16 residues. This CDR3 reads CASSKGHYFSGNTIYF. The DNA for the CDR3 is TGTGCCAGTAGCAAGGGACACTATTTCTCTGGAAACACCATATATTTT. The full variable domain, its missing parts supplied by reference TRBV19 and TRBJ1-3, is DGGITQSPKYLFRKEGQNVTLSCEQNLNHDAMYWYRQDPGQGLRLIYYSQIVNDFQKGDIAEGYSVSREKKESFPLTVTSAQKNPTAFYLCASSKGHYFSGNTIYFGEGSWLTVV.

The V call is TRBV19, the J call TRBJ2-7; a possible D gene is TRBD1 (6 bases). Per germline, CDR1 LNHDA and CDR2 SQIVND (reference sequence). The V end was cut by 4 bases, the J end by 4 bases, with 8 bases between. This CDR3 region has 12 residues. The CDR3 nucleotides are TGTGCCAGTAGTAGAGGGACATACGAGCAGTACTTC. Protein product: CASSRGTYEQYF.

The J gene is TRBJ2-5, the V gene TRBV5-1; no firm D call. This CDR3 is built from 12 residues. CDR1 is SGHRS, CDR2 YFSETQ, per germline. V was cut by 6 bases and J by 5 bases, with 11 bases left in between. The CDR3 region is CASTPTGETQYF. The CDR3 DNA sequence: TGCGCCAGCACCCCGACTGGGGAGACCCAGTACTTC.

The gene calls are TRBV29-1 and TRBJ1-1; 9 bases fit TRBD1. Per the germline V gene, CDR1 is SQVTM and CDR2 is ANQGSEA. The CDR3 contains 13 residues. V gave up 3 bases and J gave up 10 bases; unmatched junction bases: 9. The CDR3 region is CSVDTGTGTSAFF. As DNA, the CDR3 is TGCAGCGTTGATACCGGGACAGGGACCTCAGCTTTCTTT.

V is TRBV28 and J is TRBJ1-2; weak D call: TRBD1 (5 bases). Germline CDR1 reads MDHEN; CDR2 reads SYDVKM. This CDR3 is 17 amino acids long. Trimming removed 5 bases from V and 11 bases from J, with 30 bases in between. CDR3 amino acids: CASSGRSSYGGGSPYTF. In DNA, the CDR3 is TGTGCCAGCAGTGGCCGCTCATCTTACGGGGGGGGATCCCCTTACACCTTC.

The chain couples TRBV6-1 to TRBJ2-3; 7 bases agree with TRBD1. CDR3 size: 15 residues. In germline, CDR1 is MNHNS, CDR2 SASEGT. V lost 2 bases and J lost 4; bases outside the gene matches: 6. The DNA of the CDR3 is TGTGCCAGCAGTGAACTACAGGGGTTTTCAGATACGCAGTATTTT. Protein sequence: CASSELQGFSDTQYF.

The CDR3 spells CASSATARDTEAFF. In nucleotides, the CDR3 is TGTGCCAGCTCGGCGACCGCCCGGGACACTGAAGCTTTCTTT. This chain links TRBV18 with TRBJ1-1, with D unresolved. This CDR3 has 14 amino acids. Trimming removed 6 bases from V and 3 bases from J, with 14 bases in between. Per germline, CDR1 KGHSH and CDR2 LQKENI.

The chain couples TRBV30 to TRBJ2-5; no reliable D call. Germline assignment: CDR1 GTSNPN and CDR2 SVGIG (reference sequence). The CDR3 spans 13 residues. V was pared by 0 bases and J by 1 base, with 6 bases between. The CDR3, as DNA: TGTGCCTGGAGTGTACTTAGCCAAGAGACCCAGTACTTC. Its protein product is CAWSVLSQETQYF.

The chain is built from TRBV7-2 and TRBJ2-5, with TRBD2 identical over 9 bases. With 2 bases clipped from V and 5 bases from J, the junction kept 6 bases outside the gene matches. The CDR3 loop spans 15 amino acids. Looked up from germline, CDR1 is SGHTA and CDR2 is FQGNSA. The CDR3 DNA reads as TGTGCCAGCAGCTTAATGGCGGGAGGGGCGGAGACCCAGTACTTC. Its protein is CASSLMAGGAETQYF.

This chain joins TRBV19 and TRBJ1-5, with D possibly matching TRBD1 (6 bases). The CDR3 has 14 residues. Trimming shortened V by 11 bases and J by 5 bases, and 19 bases separated the two germline ends. Per the germline V gene, CDR1 is LNHDA and CDR2 is SQIVND (reference sequence). The CDR3 loop is CAPPLIGGDQPQHF. The CDR3 coding sequence is TGTGCCCCCCCTCTGATAGGGGGGGATCAGCCCCAGCATTTT. The entire variable domain, with the rest obtained from reference TRBV19 and TRBJ1-5, is as follows: DGGITQSPKYLFRKEGQNVTLSCEQNLNHDAMYWYRQDPGQGLRLIYYSQIVNDFQKGDIAEGYSVSREKKESFPLTVTSAQKNPTAFYLCAPPLIGGDQPQHFGDGTRLSIL.

The chain is built from TRBV11-2 and TRBJ1-3; unclear D gene. Germline lookup yields CDR1 SGHAT and CDR2 FQNNGV. With 2 bases removed from V and 3 bases from J, the gap between germline ends came to 2 bases. This CDR3 region has 12 residues. CDR3 region: CASSLRGNTIYF. DNA for the CDR3: TGTGCCAGCAGCTTACGTGGAAACACCATATATTTT.

The V and J genes are TRBV7-8 and TRBJ2-7, with 9 positions matching TRBD1. J lost 0 bases, V lost 5 bases, and 8 bases had no gene match. Germline CDR1 SGHVS, CDR2 FQNEAQ. The CDR3 contains 16 residues. This chain's CDR3 is CASSPLGDRDSYEQYF. CDR3 in DNA: TGTGCCAGCAGCCCTCTTGGGGACAGGGACTCCTACGAGCAGTACTTC.

V usage is TRBV7-3 and J usage is TRBJ2-5; 8 bases are shared with TRBD2. Germline CDR1 and CDR2: SGHTA and FQGTGA. The CDR3 is made up of 16 amino acids. After removal of 5 bases from V and 5 bases from J, the junction contained 13 bases not matched to a gene. CDR3 DNA: TGTGCCAGCAGCACGACACCGGGACTAGGGTGGGAGACCCAGTACTTC. Its translation is CASSTTPGLGWETQYF.

The chain couples TRBV6-5 to TRBJ1-1; D is ambiguous. Trimming took off 6 bases at V and 3 bases at J, with 11 bases between the two ends. The CDR3 runs 13 residues. CDR1 is MNHEY, CDR2 SVGAGI, per germline. The CDR3 DNA is TGTGCCAGCAGCCCGAACAGCTACACTGAAGCTTTCTTT. It codes for CASSPNSYTEAFF.

In DNA, the CDR3 is TGTGCCAGCAGCCGCGGTAGGGGACAGGGTTACACCGGGGAGCTGTTTTTT. Translated: CASSRGRGQGYTGELFF. The rearrangement uses TRBV27 and TRBJ2-2; TRBD1 matches at 9 bases. The CDR3 has 17 amino acids. J lost 3 bases, V lost 6 bases, and 11 bases had no gene match. Germline CDR1 MNHEY, CDR2 SMNVEV (reference sequence).

The V gene is TRBV11-3, the J gene TRBJ2-5; possible D gene TRBD1, 5 bases. The CDR3 runs 14 residues. In germline, CDR1 is SGHNT, CDR2 YENEEA. Trimming removed 0 bases at V and 2 bases at J, with 7 bases between. The CDR3 sequence is CASSLEGRQETQYF. CDR3 nucleotides: TGTGCCAGCAGCTTAGAGGGGCGGCAAGAGACCCAGTACTTC.

The rearrangement links TRBV9 to TRBJ1-1; D not resolved. Germline V gene sequence: CDR1 SGDLS, CDR2 YYNGEE. Trimming took 0 bases from V and 4 from J, leaving 4 bases between them. The CDR3 runs to 12 residues. CDR3 nucleotide sequence: TGTGCCAGCAGCGTAGGAGGCACTGAAGCTTTCTTT. It codes for CASSVGGTEAFF. Drawing the rest from reference TRBV9 and TRBJ1-1, the complete variable domain is DSGVTQTPKHLITATGQRVTLRCSPRSGDLSVYWYQQSLDQGLQFLIQYYNGEERAKGNILERFSAQQFPDLHSELNLSSLELGDSALYFCASSVGGTEAFFGQGTRLTVV.

The rearrangement joins TRBV4-3 to TRBJ1-2; D perhaps matches TRBD1 (6 bases). CDR1 and CDR2 from the germline V gene are LGHNA and YSLEER. This CDR3 region has 17 residues. The V end lost 0 bases, the J end lost 1 base, and 15 bases lay between the germline ends. CDR3 sequence (DNA): TGCGCCAGCAGCCAAGAATTTACAGGGAAGTTTAACTATGGCTACACCTTC. Translating it yields CASSQEFTGKFNYGYTF.

V gene TRBV4-1 combines with J gene TRBJ1-5; a weak D match, TRBD1 (6 bases). V lost 0 bases and J 6 bases, leaving 6 bases between the germline ends. The CDR3 consists of 13 residues. Looked up from germline, CDR1 is MGHRA and CDR2 is YSYEKL. The CDR3 DNA follows: TGCGCCAGCAGCCAAGAAGGGGGTCAGCCCCAGCATTTT. Protein: CASSQEGGQPQHF.

The rearrangement joins TRBV27 to TRBJ1-1; no clear D gene. V was clipped by 7 bases and J by 5 bases, with 8 bases between them. The CDR3 is 11 residues long. Germline loops: CDR1 MNHEY, CDR2 SMNVEV (reference sequence). CDR3 region: CASTGFTEAFF. CDR3 sequence (DNA): TGTGCCAGCACGGGGTTTACTGAAGCTTTCTTT.